This T cell receptor (beta chain) was recovered during a study of shared T cell receptors in the human thymus. Here immunoSEQ multiplex PCR was the method, and the copy in TCRdb shows in-frame clones only, minus some. The sample includes some 400,000 clones, 95% of them seen just once. Germline-derived CDR1 and CDR2 are MDHEN and SYDVKM. The CDR3 spans 15 residues. The V gene lost 1 base and the J gene lost 6 bases, with 15 bases spanning the gap. This sequence was found in a human donor. The sequenced sample consisted of thymocytes. The chain couples TRBV28 to TRBJ1-1, with D tentatively TRBD1 (6 bases). The CDR3 sequence is CASSLYLTGGAEAFF. In DNA, the CDR3 is TGTGCCAGCAGTTTATATCTGACAGGTGGGGCTGAAGCTTTCTTT.